This T cell receptor (beta chain) appears in the sequencing data of a study of neoadjuvant anti-PD-1 for oral cavity cancer. Across the whole study: Patients without progression received a fourth nivolumab dose around day 43, then surgical resection on days 50-56. Study-level findings and limits: After neoadjuvant nivolumab, PBMC T cell clonality was significantly higher in non-responders than responders. Pretreatment Treg/Th17 ratio correlated inversely with post-treatment tumor clonality.

Per germline, CDR1 SGHTA and CDR2 FQGTGA. The CDR3 has 17 amino acids. Deletions cut 2 bases from V and 1 base from J, with 15 bases between. A word on this clone: The antigen is undetermined.

Measured with immunoSEQ multiplex PCR; TCRdb has only the in-frame clones, and not every one. The sample has 11,000 to 15,000 clones, approximately 71% seen once. This TCR was recovered from a person between 40 and 79 years old with oral cavity squamous cell carcinoma. The chain carries TRBV7-3 and TRBJ2-1, with TRBD1 as a possible D gene (7 bases). Sample: PBMCs, taken before nivolumab (anti-PD-1) treatment. CDR3 DNA: TGTGCCAGCAGCTTAGGGGTGGCGGGACAGTCCTACAATGAGCAGTTCTTC. This encodes CASSLGVAGQSYNEQFF.